Shown below are 3 T cell receptor beta chains from a single sample sequenced in a study of T cells in Graves' hyperthyroidism and ophthalmopathy. TCR beta CDR3 regions were amplified from RNA. A set of HTBI primers served as the primers for a first-round RT-PCR of the TCR CDR3. TCRdb analysed the multiplex PCR reads with MiXCR anew, one entry per CDR3 protein. The sample has roughly 100,000 distinct CDR3 sequences; less than 55% are singletons. Sequenced input: blood. The source of these receptors is a man aged 35-49 years with Graves' hyperthyroidism.

The sample holds many counts of this clonotype. The genes are TRBV25-1 and TRBJ2-7; D call uncertain. Looked up from germline, CDR1 is MGHDK and CDR2 is SYGVNS. The CDR3 runs to 13 residues. The V and J ends lost 3 bases and 6 bases respectively, with 12 bases between them. The CDR3 region is CASSETRPFEQYF. The DNA for the CDR3 is TGTGCCAGCAGTGAGACACGTCCCTTCGAGCAGTACTTC.

The chain carries TRBV7-2 and TRBJ2-6; TRBD1 is a possible D gene (6 bases). Trimming removed 1 base at V and 4 bases at J, with 11 bases between. CDR3 length equals 16 residues. CDR1 is SGHTA, CDR2 FQGNSA, per germline. CDR3 region: CASSLGLGTGANVLTF. In DNA, the CDR3 is TGTGCCAGCAGCTTAGGCCTAGGGACAGGGGCCAACGTCCTGACTTTC.

Turning to this clonotype: The junction departs from the called germline gene at one end, perhaps through a read error. The CDR3 nucleotides read TGCAGTGCTAGCTTCGAGGCAGATCAGACCCAGCATTTT. It encodes CSASFEADQTQHF. This sequence joins TRBV20-1 and TRBJ1-5; no clear D. The length of the CDR3 is 13 residues. CDR1 DFQATT and CDR2 SNEGSKA come from the germline V gene (reference sequence).